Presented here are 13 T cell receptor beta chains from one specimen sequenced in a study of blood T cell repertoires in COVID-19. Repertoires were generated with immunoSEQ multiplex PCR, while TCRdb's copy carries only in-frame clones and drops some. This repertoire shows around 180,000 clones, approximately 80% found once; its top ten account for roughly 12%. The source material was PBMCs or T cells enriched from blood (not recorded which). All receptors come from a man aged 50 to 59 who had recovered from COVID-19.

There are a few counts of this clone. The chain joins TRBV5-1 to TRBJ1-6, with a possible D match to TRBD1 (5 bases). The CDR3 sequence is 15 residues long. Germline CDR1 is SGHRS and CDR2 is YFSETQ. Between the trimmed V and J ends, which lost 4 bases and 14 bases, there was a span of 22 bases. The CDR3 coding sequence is TGCGCCAGCAGCCCCCTTCAGGGACCGCGGGAGTCCCTCCACTTT. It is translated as CASSPLQGPRESLHF.

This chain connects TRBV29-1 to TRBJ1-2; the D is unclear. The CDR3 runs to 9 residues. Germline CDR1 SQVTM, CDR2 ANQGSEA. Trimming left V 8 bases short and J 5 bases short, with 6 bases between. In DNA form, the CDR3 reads TGCAGCCGGACTTATGGCTACACCTTC. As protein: CSRTYGYTF.

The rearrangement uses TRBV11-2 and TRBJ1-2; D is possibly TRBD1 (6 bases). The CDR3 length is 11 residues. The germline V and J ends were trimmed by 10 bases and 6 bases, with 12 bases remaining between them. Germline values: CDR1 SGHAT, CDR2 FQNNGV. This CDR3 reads CATLGGHGYTF. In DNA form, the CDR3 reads TGTGCCACCTTAGGGGGTCATGGCTACACCTTC.

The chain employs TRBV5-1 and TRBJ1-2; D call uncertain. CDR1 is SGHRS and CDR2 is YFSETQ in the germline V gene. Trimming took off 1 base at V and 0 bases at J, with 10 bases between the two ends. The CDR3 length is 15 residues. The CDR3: CASSLSGESNYGYTF. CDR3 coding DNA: TGCGCCAGCAGCTTGTCCGGGGAATCTAACTATGGCTACACCTTC. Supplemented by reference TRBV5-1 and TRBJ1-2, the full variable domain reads KAGVTQTPRYLIKTRGQQVTLSCSPISGHRSVSWYQQTPGQGLQFLFEYFSETQRNKGNFPGRFSGRQFSNSRSEMNVSTLELGDSALYLCASSLSGESNYGYTFGSGTRLTVV.

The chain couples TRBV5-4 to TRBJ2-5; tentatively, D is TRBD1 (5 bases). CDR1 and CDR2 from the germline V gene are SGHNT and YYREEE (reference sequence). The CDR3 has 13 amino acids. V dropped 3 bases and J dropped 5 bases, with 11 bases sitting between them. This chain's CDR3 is CASSSRVGETQYF. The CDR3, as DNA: TGTGCCAGCAGCTCCAGGGTGGGGGAGACCCAGTACTTC.

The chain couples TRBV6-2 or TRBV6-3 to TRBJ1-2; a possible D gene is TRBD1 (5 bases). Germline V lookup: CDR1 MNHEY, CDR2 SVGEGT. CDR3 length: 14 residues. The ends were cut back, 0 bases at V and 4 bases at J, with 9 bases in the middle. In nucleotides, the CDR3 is TGTGCCAGCAGTTACTCGCGGGGCCCCTATGGCTACACCTTC. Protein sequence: CASSYSRGPYGYTF.

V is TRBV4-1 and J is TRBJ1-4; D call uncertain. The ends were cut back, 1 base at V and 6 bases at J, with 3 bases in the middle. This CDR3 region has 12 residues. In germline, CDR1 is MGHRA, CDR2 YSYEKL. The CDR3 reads CASSQVYEKLFF. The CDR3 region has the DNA TGCGCCAGCAGCCAAGTCTATGAAAAACTGTTTTTT.

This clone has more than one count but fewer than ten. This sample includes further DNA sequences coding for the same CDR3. CDR3 sequence reads: CASSETVNTEAFF. The CDR3 DNA follows: TGCGCCAGCAGTGAGACGGTGAACACTGAAGCTTTCTTT. The V call is TRBV10-1, the J call TRBJ1-1; no firm D call. The CDR3 loop spans 13 amino acids. Trimming cost V 2 bases and J 0 bases, with 4 bases left between them. Germline CDR1 WNHNN, CDR2 SYGVQD (reference sequence).

The CDR3 nucleotides are TGTGCCAGCAGCCACAGGGGGCTTCAGCCCCAGCATTTT. Translating it yields CASSHRGLQPQHF. The V call is TRBV6-5, the J call TRBJ1-5, with 9 bases identical to TRBD1. There are 13 residues in the CDR3. V trimming: 6 bases; J trimming: 6 bases; junction bases outside the gene matches: 3. Germline-derived CDR1 and CDR2 are MNHEY and SVGAGI.

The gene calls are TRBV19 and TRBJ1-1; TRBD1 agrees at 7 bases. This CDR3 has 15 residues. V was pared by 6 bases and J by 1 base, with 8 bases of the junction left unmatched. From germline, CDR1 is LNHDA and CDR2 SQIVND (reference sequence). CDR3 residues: CASSRRQGGNTEAFF. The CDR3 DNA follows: TGTGCCAGTAGCCGGCGACAGGGAGGGAACACTGAAGCTTTCTTT.

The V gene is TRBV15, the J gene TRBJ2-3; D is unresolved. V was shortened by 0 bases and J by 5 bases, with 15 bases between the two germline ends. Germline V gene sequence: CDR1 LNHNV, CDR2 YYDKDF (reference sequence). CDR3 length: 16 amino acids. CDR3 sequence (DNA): TGTGCCACCAGCAGAGATAGGCTACGGGTAGGAGATACGCAGTATTTT. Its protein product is CATSRDRLRVGDTQYF.

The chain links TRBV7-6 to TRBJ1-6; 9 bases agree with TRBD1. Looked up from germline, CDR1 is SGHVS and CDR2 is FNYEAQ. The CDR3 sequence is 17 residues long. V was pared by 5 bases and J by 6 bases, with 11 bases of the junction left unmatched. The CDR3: CASSQKAGTGINSPLHF. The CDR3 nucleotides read TGTGCCAGCAGCCAAAAAGCGGGGACAGGGATTAATTCACCCCTCCACTTT.

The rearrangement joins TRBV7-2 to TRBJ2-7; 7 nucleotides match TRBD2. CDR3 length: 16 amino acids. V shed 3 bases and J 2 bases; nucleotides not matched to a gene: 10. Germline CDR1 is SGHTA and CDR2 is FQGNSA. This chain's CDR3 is CASSFPPSGNTYEQYF. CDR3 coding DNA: TGTGCCAGCAGCTTCCCCCCTAGCGGAAATACCTACGAGCAGTACTTC.